These T cell receptor beta chains were read from a single sample in a study of CD8 T cells in ankylosing spondylitis. TCRdb re-called the 5' RACE reads through MiXCR, storing one row per CDR3 protein. The sample holds 200,000 to 300,000 distinct CDR3 sequences, 8% to 11% seen once. The specimen was blood, either unsorted or a sorted T cell fraction (not recorded which). The receptors shown here come from a male donor with ankylosing spondylitis or in good health (not recorded which). CDR3s leave out the opening cysteine and the closing phenylalanine or tryptophan. Fields, in order: V gene, J gene, CDR3 protein.

TRBV30,TRBJ2-5,AWSGGSYQETQY
TRBV6-2/TRBV6-3,TRBJ2-5,ASRVSGGSGYETQY
TRBV11-1,TRBJ2-1,ASSPMGLAGGPSTHNEQF
TRBV20-1,TRBJ2-1,SARTSGRGEQF
TRBV2,TRBJ2-5,ASSISLDPFQETQY
TRBV6-1,TRBJ2-2,ASSRKGTVNTGELF
TRBV6-1,TRBJ2-7,ASDRGLSYEQY
TRBV30,TRBJ2-5,AWSQLASRQETQY
TRBV2,TRBJ2-7,ASSERSVS
TRBV5-1,TRBJ1-1,ASSLAPLQGGNTEAF
TRBV6-1,TRBJ2-7,ASSPVLAGQSYEQY
TRBV21-1,TRBJ2-7,ASSKIGRLSAHYPYEQY
TRBV29-1,TRBJ2-6,STGGGSGANVLT
TRBV12-3/TRBV12-4,TRBJ2-5,ASSLGVQGLGETQY
TRBV15,TRBJ1-1,ATSRGRTGRAEAF
TRBV5-1,TRBJ2-5,ASRSGTSEKTQY
TRBV4-1,TRBJ2-2,ASSPGALRGGELF
TRBV20-1,TRBJ2-3,SASEASGSTDTQY
TRBV6-5,TRBJ2-1,ASSYGGSGTSAEQF
TRBV12-3/TRBV12-4,TRBJ1-5,ASSWTDSNQPQH
TRBV6-5,TRBJ1-2,ASSDSGITYGYT
TRBV7-8,TRBJ2-1,ASSHRLGTYNEQF
TRBV27,TRBJ2-7,ASSSLGTSGYEQY
TRBV6-6,TRBJ2-7,ASRKGGYEQY
TRBV4-1,TRBJ2-7,ASSQGVTIDYEQY
TRBV7-8,TRBJ1-2,ASSGEQGRHGYT
TRBV2,TRBJ2-7,ASSGQGRGEQY
TRBV18,TRBJ2-5,ASSPVETQY
TRBV3-1,TRBJ2-2,ASSQKGGAGELF
TRBV20-1,TRBJ2-3,SALNRVLADTQY
TRBV5-1,TRBJ2-3,ASKAGDADTQY
TRBV12-3/TRBV12-4,TRBJ2-1,ASTWTGLYNEQF
TRBV20-1,TRBJ2-5,SARDLRARGETQY
TRBV12-3/TRBV12-4,TRBJ1-5,ASSLRGGQPQH
TRBV4-1,TRBJ2-3,ASSLSGSTDTQY
TRBV7-9,TRBJ2-1,ASSLQGSSKNNEQF